This T cell receptor (beta chain) was profiled in a study of regulatory T cells in long-lasting Graves disease (dated by TCRdb to about 2021). Background for the entire study: In the newly diagnosed Graves' disease group, patients had been taking antithyroid drugs for less than 3 months. A total of roughly 35 samples underwent TCR sequencing: about 13 from persistent and around 20 from newly diagnosed Graves' disease patients. The study was registered as a clinical trial and conducted in China. This study used TCR sequencing and RNA sequencing of peripheral blood to compare persistent Graves' disease patients against newly diagnosed Graves' disease patients. General findings and caveats noted by the study authors: Sequencing and analysis were restricted to the TCR beta chain. The authors acknowledged the small sample size as a limitation that may reduce accuracy. Persistent patients shared more public clonotypes among themselves (more than 2,500) than newly diagnosed patients did (approximately 970). Preferential use of TRBV28, TRBJ1-2 and TRBJ2-5 was observed in persistent disease, whereas TRBV20-1 and TRBJ2-1 were favored in newly diagnosed disease. Peripheral blood alone was examined, since thyroid tissue, which constituted the primary lesion, could not be accessed. Compared with newly diagnosed patients, patients with persistent Graves' disease had lower TCR Shannon entropy and fewer highly expanded clones, which suggests clonal expansion.

The library was generated by multiplex PCR. Sequencing relied on an Illumina HiSeq 4000. TCR beta libraries were built with iRepertoire HTBI primers and Arm-PCR amplification of CDR3 regions. PCR products were gel purified before sequencing. The study's processing was this. A total of 62 TRBV and approximately 13 TRBJ segments were identified across samples and were used for gene usage analysis of CDR3 amino acid clonotypes. Filtered high-quality paired reads were merged into contigs using COPE and FqMerger. BLAST was used to align contigs to the IMGT TRBV, TRBD and TRBJ reference genes, and CDR3 was defined following IMGT. Any clonotype with a frequency above 0.1% was counted as a highly expanded clone. Repertoire diversity was measured by Shannon entropy, and V-J evenness by the Gini coefficient. Public clonotypes were defined as clonotypes shared by more than one individual. In-frame beta chains were kept once TCRdb had trimmed the public reads at Q25 with fastp and called clones with MiXCR. Here each entry gathers all rows of one CDR3 protein and keeps the most common genes and DNA. V and J calls and clone size were set by TCRdb, not the authors. A total of over 300,000 distinct CDR3 sequences appear in this sample, roughly a sixth of them only once. About a fifth of the sample is held by the ten biggest clonotypes.

Explained via the paper, the time point label denotes: newly diagnosed GD, antithyroid drugs for less than 3 months. RNA was extracted from PBMCs in TRIzol for both TCR sequencing and RNA sequencing. Graves' disease was diagnosed according to American Thyroid Association guidelines. Patients for the study were recruited at an endocrinology department in Xi'an, China. Each patient gave around 9.2 milliliters of peripheral blood, collected in an EDTA anticoagulant tube. Ficoll Paque Plus density gradient separation was used to isolate PBMCs, and no further T cell sorting was performed. An Agilent 2100 Bioanalyzer and agarose gel were used to check RNA quality, while a NanoDrop 2000 measured RNA concentration. Concerning this clonotype itself: No cognate antigen has been identified for it. The record has no base qualities; no much larger clone is one base away.

V loses 7 bases, J loses 3 bases, and the germline ends lie 16 bases apart. The germline V gene (reference sequence) sets CDR1 to MNHEY and CDR2 to SMNVEV. From cysteine to phenylalanine, the CDR3 is 15 amino acids long. The sequence is cut down to CDR3 DNA, 45 bases in frame from base 1. This material consisted of peripheral blood mononuclear cells (PBMCs), taken at new diagnosis, from a patient treated with antithyroid drugs. The chain is assembled from TRBV27 and TRBJ1-5; TRBD1 is perhaps the D gene, given 5 matching bases. This receptor was obtained from a female donor with Graves disease. CDR3 reads: CASTPGGAFNQPQHF. In nucleotides, the sequence is TGTGCCAGCACCCCTGGTGGGGCTTTCAATCAGCCCCAGCATTTT.